This T cell receptor beta chain was retrieved from a study of beta chain features in type 1 diabetes. Looking at the study overall: All samples yielded around 98,000,000 examined sorted cells.

Investigators reverse transcribed all isolated RNA, so they sequenced expressed TCRB transcripts. Method: immunoSEQ multiplex PCR; TCRdb's copy keeps in-frame clones and lacks some. Of approximately 360,000 clones listed, around 12% are singletons. The CDR3 has 15 residues. Germline V lookup: CDR1 LNHNV, CDR2 YYDKDF (reference sequence). V shed 3 bases and J 11 bases; nucleotides not matched to a gene: 11. Points on this clone: Antigen unknown.

Study results and caveats: There were fewer insertions and more deletions at the VDJ junctions of type 1 diabetes patients. Shorter TCRB CDR3s, moderately but significantly so, were found in Type 1 diabetes patients in all four CD4+ subsets.

Source material: naive CD4+ T cells from blood. The clonotype was recovered from a woman aged 18-29 years with type 1 diabetes. The chain employs TRBV15 and TRBJ2-2; 8 bases fit TRBD1. The CDR3 protein is CATSSIRTGSGELFF. Written as DNA, the CDR3 is TGTGCCACCAGCAGCATAAGGACAGGGTCTGGAGAGCTGTTTTTT.